The sequence of this T cell receptor (beta chain) was determined in a study of shared clonotypes between healthy human individuals (TCRdb year 2020). As for the study more broadly: The cohort comprised a couple of women and a few men aged 18 to 49 years. To increase sequencing depth and limit assay-specific biases, different laboratories used diverse techniques to prepare libraries and sequence TCR repertoires. To estimate repertoire size and how much clonotypes are shared between individuals, the study performed deep sequencing of blood TCR repertoires from roughly five healthy adults. Each donor's leukapheresis produced roughly between roughly 0.85 and 9.5 billion PBMCs. For each donor, three plates each were used for CD4 naive and CD4 memory, two plates were used for CD8 naive, and one plate was used for CD8 memory. General findings and caveats noted by the study authors: Because the study included a small number of donors, the genetic and exposure-history diversity represented was limited. Based on pairwise subsampling, the degree of clonotype sharing among donors was expected to be affected by sequencing depth. Sampling was restricted to blood, and TCR repertoires in tissues likely differ from the TCR repertoires found in blood. Naive subsets generally had larger estimated clonotype richness than memory subsets. Rarefaction of sorted-subset datasets indicated incomplete sequencing despite the large sequencing depth. Clonotypes shared by all four sorted-subset donors showed higher generation probabilities than non-shared clonotypes. When four donors were compared, the shared fraction of clonotypes was around 5.1% for naive CD4, about 4% for naive CD8, 2.3% for memory CD4, and 0.35% to 0.5% for memory CD8.

TCR CDR3 regions were amplified from genomic DNA by multiplex PCR using the deep immunoSEQ assay. Genomic DNA extracted from each cell subset was distributed evenly over all wells of several immunoSEQ 96-well plates, and each plate served as one replicate. For sorted subsets, approximately 210 ng genomic DNA, equal to some 30,000 T cell genomes, was loaded into each replicate PCR. The purified libraries were quantified using a Qubit 3.0 fluorometer, sized with a Bioanalyzer 2100, and then quantified again using the KAPA Library Quantification kit. A separate single-read 150-cycle Illumina NextSeq 550 flow cell was used to sequence each immunoSEQ 96-well plate. Per the authors' processing: Because the immunoSEQ output included only junctional sequences and no quality scores, the filtering could not be the same as the filtering used for full-length reads. Sequences were annotated with PyIR, a Python wrapper for IgBLAST v1.9, using IMGT germline references to assign V/J genes and CDR3. Any read was removed if the V/J assignment was weak (E-value above 1e-6), the CDR3 was missing, or the read contained stop codons, out-of-frame junctions, or ambiguous translated residues. V3J clonotypes were defined as sequences sharing the same inferred V gene, J gene, and CDR3 amino acid sequence. Percentage overlap between repertoires was calculated by dividing the number of shared unique clonotypes by the size of the smaller repertoire. Repertoire richness was assessed with RTK rarefaction, the Chao1 estimator, and Recon v2.1 estimates of unobserved clonotypes. Generation probabilities for all TCRbeta clonotypes obtained by the gDNA method from a handful of donors were computed using OLGA. TCRdb took this table from immuneACCESS and kept in-frame rearrangements with V and J called. Such tables lack part of the clones; where checked against another copy, unresolved V genes explain under half of the gap, and the rest is unexplained. The V and J calls and the clone size are those of that table, but D and trimming were determined from the DNA. The sample includes about 2 million clones, with 95% observed a single time. The top ten constitute more than 0.1% of the sample.

With regard to this clone: Its antigen is not yet known. No base qualities exist here, and no much larger clone lies one base off it.

Donors were healthy HIV-negative adults with no recently reported acute infections or vaccinations. Every donor was a Caucasian adult residing in Nashville, Tennessee, USA. CD4+ T cells were enriched by magnetic negative selection; naive cells were then positively selected on CD45RA, and the negative fraction formed the memory subset. Blood was collected by leukapheresis, and PBMCs were isolated by Ficoll-Histopaque density gradient centrifugation and then cryopreserved in liquid nitrogen vapor phase. Purity and quantity of every magnetically sorted T cell population were checked by analytical flow cytometry. Genomic DNA was isolated from each sorted fraction and quantified by UV absorbance on a Nanodrop 2000c. CDR1 and CDR2 are drawn from the germline V gene (reference sequence): GTSNPN, SVGIG. V gives up 1 base and J gives up 1 base, and the segment between their germline ends measures 11 bases. There are 15 amino acids in the CDR3, from cysteine to phenylalanine inclusive. Only the CDR3 DNA stays, 45 bases, in frame from base 1.

Material for sequencing was naive CD4+ T cells sorted from blood. The sample's cell subset or site label, decoded: CD45RA+ positively selected. Recombination connected TRBV30 to TRBJ1-5, with a weak D call of TRBD1 (5 bases match). This TCR was recovered from a man aged 18-30 years in good health. The nucleotides read TGTGCCTGGAGTGGTCCAGGGCTAAGCAATCAGCCCCAGCATTTT. This is translated as CAWSGPGLSNQPQHF. Beyond the CDR3, the reference TRBV30 and TRBJ1-5 genes provide the residues; the full variable domain reads: SQTIHQWPATLVQPVGSPLSLECTVEGTSNPNLYWYRQAAGRGLQLLFYSVGIGQISSEVPQNLSASRPQDRQFILSSKKLLLSDSGFYLCAWSGPGLSNQPQHFGDGTRLSIL.